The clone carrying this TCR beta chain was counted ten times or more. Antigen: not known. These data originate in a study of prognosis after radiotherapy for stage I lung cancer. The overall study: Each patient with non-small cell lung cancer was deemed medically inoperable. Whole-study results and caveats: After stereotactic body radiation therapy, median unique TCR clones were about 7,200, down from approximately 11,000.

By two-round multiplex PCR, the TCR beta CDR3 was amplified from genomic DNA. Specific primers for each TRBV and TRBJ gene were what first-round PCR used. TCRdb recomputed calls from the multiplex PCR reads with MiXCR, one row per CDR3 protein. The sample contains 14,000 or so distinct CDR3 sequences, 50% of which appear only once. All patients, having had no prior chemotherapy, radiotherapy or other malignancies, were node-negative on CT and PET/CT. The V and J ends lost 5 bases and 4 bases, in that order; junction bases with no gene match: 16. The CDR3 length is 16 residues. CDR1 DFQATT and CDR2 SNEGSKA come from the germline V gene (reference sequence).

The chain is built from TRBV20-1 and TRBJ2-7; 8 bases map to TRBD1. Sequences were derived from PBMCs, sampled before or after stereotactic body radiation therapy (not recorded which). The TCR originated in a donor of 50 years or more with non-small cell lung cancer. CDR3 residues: CSAAPSSGTGLYEQYF. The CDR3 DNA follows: TGCAGTGCTGCGCCCTCAAGTGGGACAGGCTTATACGAGCAGTACTTC.